These 27 T cell receptor beta chains came from one sample sequenced in a study of OX40 agonist ivuxolimab in advanced cancers. Repertoires were generated with immunoSEQ multiplex PCR, while TCRdb's copy carries only in-frame clones and drops some. The sample shows tens of thousands of clones, 87% of them seen only once. The specimen comprised CD4+ or CD8+ T cells sorted from blood, sampled in a trial of the OX40 agonist ivuxolimab. These receptors came from an adult with an advanced solid tumor such as melanoma, head and neck, liver or kidney cancer.

This clone occurred once. The rearrangement uses TRBV27 and TRBJ2-7, with a weak D call TRBD2 (6 bases). Per germline, CDR1 MNHEY and CDR2 SMNVEV (reference sequence). This CDR3 has 14 amino acids. V gave up 3 bases and J gave up 3 bases, with 12 bases separating them. CDR3 bases: TGTGCCAGCAGTTTCTCGGTGGGAGGCTACGAGCAGTACTTC. Translation: CASSFSVGGYEQYF.

This chain uses TRBV6-5 with TRBJ2-2; possible D gene TRBD1, 5 bases. The CDR3 consists of 14 residues. The germline V gene has CDR1 MNHEY and CDR2 SVGAGI. Trimming stripped 6 bases from V and 1 base from J, with 9 bases between. CDR3 DNA sequence: TGTGCCAGCAGCCCCCAGGGGAACACCGGGGAGCTGTTTTTT. Amino acid sequence: CASSPQGNTGELFF.

This chain links TRBV11-2 with TRBJ1-2; TRBD1 matches 8 bases. The CDR3 runs 14 residues. After removal of 5 bases from V and 3 bases from J, the junction contained 5 bases not matched to a gene. CDR1 is SGHAT and CDR2 is FQNNGV in the germline V gene. The CDR3 DNA reads as TGTGCCAGCAGCCTTACGACAGGGGACTATGGCTACACCTTC. The encoded protein is CASSLTTGDYGYTF.

This chain connects TRBV28 to TRBJ2-7, with 11 bases fitting TRBD2. The CDR3 contains 14 residues. Germline V gives CDR1 MDHEN, CDR2 SYDVKM. J lost 6 bases, V lost 6 bases, and 7 bases had no gene match. As DNA, the CDR3 is TGTGCCAGCAGCCTACTAGCGGGAGCCGGCGAGCAGTACTTC. Its translation is CASSLLAGAGEQYF. The full variable domain, completed using reference TRBV28 and TRBJ2-7, is DVKVTQSSRYLVKRTGEKVFLECVQDMDHENMFWYRQDPGLGLRLIYFSYDVKMKEKGDIPEGYSVSREKKERFSLILESASTNQTSMYLCASSLLAGAGEQYFGPGTRLTVT.

As concerns this clone: One end of the junction is discordant with germline, which a read error may explain. The rearrangement links TRBV6-6 to TRBJ1-3; TRBD1 might be the D (5 bases). The CDR3 consists of 15 residues. Per the germline V gene, CDR1 is MNHNY and CDR2 is SVGAGI (reference sequence). CDR3 region: CASSPGDRLGITIYF. CDR3 nucleotides: TGTGCCAGCAGCCCCGGCGACAGACTTGGAATCACCATATATTTT.

The rearrangement uses TRBV6-1 and TRBJ2-5; TRBD2 matches 10 bases. The V segment lost 0 bases and the J segment 4 bases; nucleotides outside the gene matches: 8. CDR1 and CDR2 from the germline V gene are MNHNS and SASEGT. CDR3 length: 17 residues. The CDR3 loop reads CASSEAPASGGRETQYF. The CDR3 bases are TGTGCCAGCAGTGAAGCGCCAGCTAGCGGGGGCAGAGAGACCCAGTACTTC.

The chain links TRBV18 to TRBJ2-7; 12 bases align to TRBD2. CDR3 length equals 19 residues. V lost 5 bases to trimming and J lost 0 bases; unmatched junction nucleotides: 14. Germline values: CDR1 KGHSH, CDR2 LQKENI. In nucleotides, the CDR3 is TGTGCCAGCTCAAGTCGGACTAGCGGGAACCCTCCTAGCTCCTACGAGCAGTACTTC. Amino acid sequence: CASSSRTSGNPPSSYEQYF.

This chain connects TRBV12-2 to TRBJ2-3. TRBV12-2 has pseudogene status. The CDR3 covers 17 residues. The CDR3 here is CASRRSMWGWSTDTQYF. The CDR3 nucleotides read TGTGCAAGTCGCCGATCGATGTGGGGATGGAGCACAGATACGCAGTATTTT.

The V call is TRBV28, the J call TRBJ2-2; TRBD2 aligns across 10 bases. The CDR3 has 14 amino acids. CDR1 is MDHEN and CDR2 is SYDVKM in the germline V gene. The J segment lost 5 bases and the V segment lost 7 bases, leaving 4 bases of the junction unmatched. CDR3 sequence: CASTAGGPTGELFF. The CDR3 coding sequence is TGTGCCAGCACAGCGGGAGGGCCGACCGGGGAGCTGTTTTTT.

This clone occurred once. V is TRBV6-1 and J is TRBJ1-2; the match to TRBD1 covers 8 bases. V trimming: 6 bases; J trimming: 7 bases; junction bases outside the gene matches: 7. In germline, CDR1 is MNHNS, CDR2 SASEGT. The CDR3 contains 13 residues. The CDR3 DNA reads TGTGCCAGCAGCGGAGGACAGGGTCGTGGCTACACCTTC. This gives the protein CASSGGQGRGYTF.

This chain joins TRBV4-3 and TRBJ2-2; D is uncertain. Germline CDR1 and CDR2: LGHNA and YSLEER. This CDR3 spans 15 amino acids. V was shortened by 4 bases and J by 0 bases, with 9 bases between the two germline ends. The CDR3 DNA reads TGCGCCAGCAGCCCGCAGCCCGCGAACACCGGGGAGCTGTTTTTT. Translated, it gives CASSPQPANTGELFF.

This rearrangement joins TRBV2 to TRBJ2-7; TRBD2 agrees at 10 bases. The trim removed 2 bases at V and 6 bases at J, leaving 7 bases unmatched. The germline gives CDR1 SNHLY, CDR2 FYNNEI. The CDR3 spans 15 residues. CDR3 in amino acids: CASSEIGLAGVEQYF. The CDR3 DNA sequence: TGTGCCAGCAGTGAAATAGGTCTAGCGGGAGTCGAGCAGTACTTC.

The V call is TRBV4-1, the J call TRBJ2-1, with D possibly being TRBD1 or TRBD2 (5 bases each). CDR1 is MGHRA and CDR2 is YSYEKL in the germline V gene. Trimming left V 4 bases short and J 2 bases short, with 12 bases between. The CDR3 has 15 amino acids. The CDR3, as DNA: TGCGCCAGCAGCCTCAGGGACGATCCCTACAATGAGCAGTTCTTC. This codes for CASSLRDDPYNEQFF.

The chain recombines TRBV2 with TRBJ2-5; D is undetermined. The CDR3 has 15 amino acids. Per the germline V gene, CDR1 is SNHLY and CDR2 is FYNNEI. V lost 8 bases and J lost 5, with 21 bases in between. CDR3 DNA: TGTGCCAGCCTTTATATAAAAAGCCCGGTGGAGACCCAGTACTTC. Residues: CASLYIKSPVETQYF.

The rearrangement links TRBV7-2 to TRBJ1-2; D is unresolved. The CDR3 covers 15 residues. With 1 base removed from V and 8 bases from J, the gap between germline ends came to 17 bases. Looked up from germline, CDR1 is SGHTA and CDR2 is FQGNSA. The CDR3 region has the DNA TGTGCCAGCAGCTTAGTAACAGTCTCGACGGGGGGCTACACCTTC. It yields the protein CASSLVTVSTGGYTF.

The chain is built from TRBV6-5 and TRBJ2-7; a weak D match, TRBD2 (5 bases). Per germline, CDR1 MNHEY and CDR2 SVGAGI. CDR3 length: 15 amino acids. Trimming removed 0 bases at V and 4 bases at J, with 13 bases between. The CDR3: CASSYSRVGGYEQYF. In nucleotides, the CDR3 is TGTGCCAGCAGTTACTCGAGAGTCGGAGGATACGAGCAGTACTTC.

The V and J genes are TRBV19 and TRBJ2-1; 8 bases line up with TRBD2. The junction had 2 bases not matched to a gene; V was cut back by 4 bases and J by 0 bases. In germline, CDR1 is LNHDA, CDR2 SQIVND (reference sequence). There are 15 residues in the CDR3. DNA for the CDR3: TGTGCCAGTAGTACAACTAGCGGCTCCTACAATGAGCAGTTCTTC. It is translated as CASSTTSGSYNEQFF. The variable domain in full, with the rest retrieved from reference TRBV19 and TRBJ2-1, is DGGITQSPKYLFRKEGQNVTLSCEQNLNHDAMYWYRQDPGQGLRLIYYSQIVNDFQKGDIAEGYSVSREKKESFPLTVTSAQKNPTAFYLCASSTTSGSYNEQFFGPGTRLTVL.

The chain employs TRBV7-9 and TRBJ2-2; D ambiguous. This CDR3 region has 15 residues. The germline CDR1 and CDR2 sequences are SEHNR and FQNEAQ (reference sequence). Trimming took 1 base from V and 2 from J, leaving 8 bases between them. This chain's CDR3 is CASSLEAVNTGELFF. The CDR3 nucleotides read TGTGCCAGCAGCTTAGAGGCAGTTAACACCGGGGAGCTGTTTTTT.

V usage is TRBV19 and J usage is TRBJ2-3; maybe TRBD2 (5 bases). Germline V gene sequence: CDR1 LNHDA, CDR2 SQIVND (reference sequence). The CDR3 contains 16 residues. V dropped 5 bases and J dropped 0 bases, with 15 bases sitting between them. The CDR3 DNA reads as TGTGCCAGTAGTTCCCTCGTAGCGATGAGCACAGATACGCAGTATTTT. This sequence encodes CASSSLVAMSTDTQYF.

The rearrangement joins TRBV6-6 to TRBJ2-3; no clear D. V lost 2 bases, J lost 0 bases, and 12 bases lay in between. The CDR3 contains 16 residues. The germline V gene has CDR1 MNHNY and CDR2 SVGAGI (reference sequence). In nucleotides, the CDR3 is TGTGCCAGCAGTTACCCCTCGGTTGCTAGCACAGATACGCAGTATTTT. Protein product: CASSYPSVASTDTQYF.

The chain joins TRBV30 to TRBJ1-6, with D possibly being TRBD1 (5 bases). CDR1 is GTSNPN, CDR2 SVGIG, per germline (reference sequence). The CDR3 sequence is 13 residues long. V lost 3 bases and J 12 bases, leaving 15 bases between the germline ends. The CDR3 region has the DNA TGTGCCTGGAGAAAGGATCCCGGGGGACCCCTCCACTTT. Protein product: CAWRKDPGGPLHF.

This clone is a singleton in its sample. This chain connects TRBV30 to TRBJ2-7; 8 nucleotides match TRBD1. Looked up from germline, CDR1 is GTSNPN and CDR2 is SVGIG (reference sequence). The ends lost 3 bases at V and 6 bases at J; junction bases unmatched: 10. The CDR3 covers 14 residues. The CDR3 here is CAWSRRQGAREQYF. CDR3 DNA: TGTGCCTGGAGCCGGCGGCAGGGGGCCCGCGAGCAGTACTTC. Variable domain in full (rest from reference TRBV30 and TRBJ2-7): SQTIHQWPATLVQPVGSPLSLECTVEGTSNPNLYWYRQAAGRGLQLLFYSVGIGQISSEVPQNLSASRPQDRQFILSSKKLLLSDSGFYLCAWSRRQGAREQYFGPGTRLTVT.

The gene calls are TRBV19 and TRBJ1-3; the D gene is possibly TRBD1 (6 bases). Germline CDR1 and CDR2: LNHDA and SQIVND (reference sequence). This CDR3 comprises 18 residues. V was shortened by 8 bases and J by 0 bases, with 23 bases between the two germline ends. The CDR3 nucleotides read TGTGCCAGTCTCCCCATAGGAATGGGACAAAGCTCTGGAAACACCATATATTTT. Its translation: CASLPIGMGQSSGNTIYF.

This chain links TRBV5-1 with TRBJ1-1; D is ambiguous. The CDR3 has 14 residues. CDR1 is SGHRS, CDR2 YFSETQ, per germline. Trimming took off 0 bases at V and 5 bases at J, with 11 bases between the two ends. CDR3 in DNA: TGCGCCAGCAGCTTGGCCGAGGTGGGGACTGAAGCTTTCTTT. Encoded protein: CASSLAEVGTEAFF.

The genes are TRBV6-5 and TRBJ1-3; no definite D call. Germline V gene lookup returns CDR1 MNHEY and CDR2 SVGAGI. Trimming left V 8 bases short and J 0 bases short, with 14 bases between. This CDR3 has 15 residues. The CDR3: CASAREMRSGNTIYF. CDR3 nucleotides: TGTGCCAGCGCGAGGGAGATGCGCTCTGGAAACACCATATATTTT.

This chain links TRBV7-6 with TRBJ1-1; the match to TRBD1 covers 7 bases. The CDR3 extends over 14 amino acids. Germline V gene lookup returns CDR1 SGHVS and CDR2 FNYEAQ. The junction had 9 bases not matched to a gene; V was cut back by 9 bases and J by 2 bases. The CDR3 DNA is TGTGCCAGTAGCAACCGGGACAGAAACACTGAAGCTTTCTTT. This translates into CASSNRDRNTEAFF.

The chain uses TRBV5-4 and TRBJ2-5; 8 bases fit TRBD1. This CDR3 spans 14 amino acids. Germline CDR1 SGHNT, CDR2 YYREEE (reference sequence). Trimming at V came to 2 bases and at J to 2 bases, leaving 2 bases not matched to a gene. CDR3 in DNA: TGTGCCAGCAGCTTACGGACAGGGCAAGAGACCCAGTACTTC. Encoded protein: CASSLRTGQETQYF.